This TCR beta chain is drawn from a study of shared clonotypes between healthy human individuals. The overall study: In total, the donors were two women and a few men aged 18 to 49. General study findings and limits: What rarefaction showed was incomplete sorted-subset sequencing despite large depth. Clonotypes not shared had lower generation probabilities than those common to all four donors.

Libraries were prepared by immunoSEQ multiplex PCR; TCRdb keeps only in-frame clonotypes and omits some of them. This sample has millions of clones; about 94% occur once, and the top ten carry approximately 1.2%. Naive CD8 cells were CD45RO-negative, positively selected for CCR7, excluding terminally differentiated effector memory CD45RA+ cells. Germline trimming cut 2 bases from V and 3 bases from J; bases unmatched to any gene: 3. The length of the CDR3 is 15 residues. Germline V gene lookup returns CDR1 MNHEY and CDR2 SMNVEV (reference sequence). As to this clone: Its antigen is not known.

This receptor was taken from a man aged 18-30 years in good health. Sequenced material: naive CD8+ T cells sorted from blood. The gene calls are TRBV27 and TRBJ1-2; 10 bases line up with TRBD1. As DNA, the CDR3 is TGTGCCAGCAGTTTACGGGGACAGGGGTACTATGGCTACACCTTC. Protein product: CASSLRGQGYYGYTF.